A single sample gave rise to the 12 T cell receptor beta chains below, sequenced in a study of technical replicates of blood from four donors. Assay: immunoSEQ multiplex PCR; the TCRdb copy retains only in-frame clones and omits some. The sample lists 65,000 to 95,000 clones; 95% to 97% were seen once. Sequences were obtained from T cells isolated from PBMCs. These receptor sequences come from a human donor in good health.

V is TRBV2 and J is TRBJ2-4; TRBD1 is a possible D gene (5 bases). The germline V gene encodes CDR1 SNHLY and CDR2 FYNNEI. CDR3 length equals 13 residues. Trimming stripped 6 bases from V and 7 bases from J, with 13 bases between. The CDR3 reads CASSPQGRNIQYF. The CDR3 DNA reads as TGTGCCAGCAGCCCGCAGGGTCGGAACATTCAGTACTTC.

The gene calls are TRBV19 and TRBJ1-4; weak D call: TRBD1 (6 bases). The CDR3 consists of 14 residues. CDR1 and CDR2 (germline): LNHDA, SQIVND (reference sequence). The V end lost 6 bases, the J end lost 7 bases, and 15 bases lay between the germline ends. The CDR3 nucleotides are TGTGCCAGTAGCATCAGGGGTGTGGCTGAAAAACTGTTTTTT. It translates to CASSIRGVAEKLFF.

J is TRBJ2-3 and V is TRBV29-1; TRBD2 aligns across 9 bases. CDR1 and CDR2 from the germline V gene are SQVTM and ANQGSEA. This CDR3 has 16 amino acids. The V gene end was trimmed by 3 bases and the J gene end by 1 base; junction bases not matched to a gene: 8. CDR3 coding DNA: TGCAGCGTTGATGTAGCGGGAGATCCTGGCACAGATACGCAGTATTTT. Translated: CSVDVAGDPGTDTQYF.

This rearrangement joins TRBV11-1 to TRBJ2-2, with 7 bases lining up with TRBD1. Germline CDR1 reads SGHAT; CDR2 reads FQDESV (reference sequence). The V and J ends lost 5 bases and 6 bases, in that order; junction bases with no gene match: 9. The CDR3 extends over 15 amino acids. The CDR3 loop is CASSRSGTVAGELFF. The DNA of the CDR3 is TGTGCCAGCAGCAGGTCCGGGACAGTCGCCGGGGAGCTGTTTTTT.

This chain links TRBV9 with TRBJ1-2, with D perhaps TRBD1 (6 bases). Deletions cut 3 bases from V and 8 bases from J, with 8 bases between. Per the germline V gene, CDR1 is SGDLS and CDR2 is YYNGEE. The CDR3 has 11 residues. The CDR3 protein is CASSDTGGYTF. The CDR3 nucleotides are TGTGCCAGCAGCGATACAGGGGGCTACACCTTC.

The V and J genes are TRBV6-5 and TRBJ1-1, with D unresolved. The germline V gene has CDR1 MNHEY and CDR2 SVGAGI. The length of the CDR3 is 15 residues. V was trimmed by 0 bases and J by 1 base, leaving 9 bases between them. DNA for the CDR3: TGTGCCAGCAGTTACTCCTGGGCCGAGAACACTGAAGCTTTCTTT. This translates into CASSYSWAENTEAFF.

The J gene is TRBJ1-5, the V gene TRBV5-1; possible D gene TRBD1, 5 bases. The CDR3 sequence is 14 residues long. Germline V gene sequence: CDR1 SGHRS, CDR2 YFSETQ. The germline V and J ends were trimmed by 5 bases and 7 bases, with 16 bases remaining between them. The CDR3 coding sequence is TGCGCCAGCAGGTTCGACAGCGGGGGACAGCCCCAGCATTTT. Encoded protein: CASRFDSGGQPQHF.

The V gene is TRBV9, the J gene TRBJ2-3; D not certain. The CDR3 is 14 amino acids. The V gene's germline CDR1 is SGDLS and CDR2 YYNGEE. With 2 bases removed from V and 0 bases from J, the gap between germline ends came to 7 bases. CDR3 loop: CASSVRASTDTQYF. DNA for the CDR3: TGTGCCAGCAGCGTTCGAGCTAGCACAGATACGCAGTATTTT.

This clone was recorded only once. The J gene is TRBJ1-1, the V gene TRBV19; a weak D match, TRBD1 (6 bases). The germline V gene encodes CDR1 LNHDA and CDR2 SQIVND (reference sequence). The ends were cut back, 9 bases at V and 5 bases at J, with 13 bases in the middle. The CDR3 length is 12 residues. The CDR3 here is CASRGEETEAFF. The CDR3 nucleotides read TGTGCCAGCAGGGGAGAGGAGACTGAAGCTTTCTTT.

CDR3 sequence reads: CAWSGNLVNEQFF. The CDR3 DNA reads as TGTGCCTGGAGCGGGAATCTCGTAAATGAGCAGTTCTTC. The chain uses TRBV30 and TRBJ2-1, with a possible D match to TRBD2 (5 bases). CDR1 is GTSNPN, CDR2 SVGIG, per germline (reference sequence). The CDR3 sequence is 13 residues long. The V and J ends lost 3 bases and 7 bases respectively, with 13 bases between them.

The chain uses TRBV6-4 and TRBJ1-2; D remains ambiguous. This CDR3 has 13 residues. Germline V gives CDR1 MRHNA, CDR2 SNTAGT. The V gene lost 3 bases and the J gene lost 7 bases, with 12 bases spanning the gap. The CDR3, as DNA: TGTGCCAGCAGTGATCCGAGAATGCTTGGCTACACCTTC. Amino acids: CASSDPRMLGYTF.

The chain employs TRBV5-1 and TRBJ2-7, with D possibly matching TRBD2 (6 bases). V was shortened by 1 base and J by 3 bases, with 8 bases between the two germline ends. Germline loops: CDR1 SGHRS, CDR2 YFSETQ. There are 13 residues in the CDR3. The CDR3 loop is CASSLSSVYEQYF. The CDR3 region has the DNA TGCGCCAGCAGCTTGTCTAGCGTCTACGAGCAGTACTTC.